This T cell receptor beta chain was sequenced during a study of blood T cell repertoires in COVID-19. Across the whole study: Sites across the United States, Italy and Spain contributed samples from acute and convalescent COVID-19. T cells, B-cell-depleted T cells, or PBMCs provided the cDNA or gDNA that served as material.

In the source study's methods: Estimated nucleated cell counts came from reference gene primer amplification. Libraries were prepared by immunoSEQ multiplex PCR; TCRdb keeps only in-frame clonotypes and omits some of them. Clone size and the V and J calls come from that table; the DNA yielded D and trimming. Found here are tens of thousands of clones, more than 75% of them singletons; the top ten hold 6.9%. J was trimmed by 4 bases and V by 0 bases; bases with no gene match: 6. Germline CDR1 and CDR2: SGHDN and FVKESK. CDR3 size: 16 residues. Sequencing used peripheral blood. This chain uses TRBV14 with TRBJ1-2, with 9 bases identical to TRBD1. This clonotype was sampled from a man in his sixties with active or convalescent COVID-19. CDR3 bases: TGTGCCAGCAGCCAAGATGGGACAGGGTTGGTCTATGGCTACACCTTC. This encodes CASSQDGTGLVYGYTF. Complete variable domain (other parts from reference TRBV14 and TRBJ1-2): EAGVTQFPSHSVIEKGQTVTLRCDPISGHDNLYWYRRVMGKEIKFLLHFVKESKQDESGMPNNRFLAERTGGTYSTLKVQPAELEDSGVYFCASSQDGTGLVYGYTFGSGTRLTVV.